These 7 T cell receptor beta chains share one sample of origin, sequenced in a study of T cells in localized non-small cell lung cancer (dated by TCRdb to between 2020 and 2021). Libraries were prepared through the immunoSEQ multiplex PCR assay. Drawn from immuneACCESS, this table holds only the in-frame rearrangements with V and J called that TCRdb kept. Clones are partly lost; checked studies trace under half to an unresolved V gene and leave the rest unexplained. This sample lists some 71,000 clones; about four fifths were detected once. Approximately 13% of the sample rests with the top ten. Sequenced material: peripheral blood, taken before any cancer treatment. Every receptor here comes from a female donor older than 55 with stage I lung adenocarcinoma.

This chain connects TRBV18 to TRBJ2-2, with a tentative D call TRBD2 (6 bases). The germline CDR1 and CDR2 sequences are KGHSH and LQKENI. With 0 bases removed from V and 0 bases from J, the gap between germline ends came to 11 bases. CDR3 length equals 17 residues. CDR3 loop: CASSPPEEGTNTGELFF. CDR3 DNA: TGTGCCAGCTCACCACCGGAGGAGGGGACGAACACCGGGGAGCTGTTTTTT.

This chain connects TRBV11-2 to TRBJ2-7; TRBD1 aligns across 9 bases. The CDR3 sequence is 13 residues long. Germline-derived CDR1 and CDR2 are SGHAT and FQNNGV. V lost 6 bases to trimming and J lost 5 bases; unmatched junction nucleotides: 5. The CDR3 sequence is CASRTGGGNEQYF. CDR3 DNA sequence: TGTGCCAGCAGGACAGGGGGGGGAAACGAGCAGTACTTC.

The rearrangement uses TRBV6-1 and TRBJ1-6; D unclear. The CDR3 length is 14 residues. V was clipped by 0 bases and J by 9 bases, with 9 bases between them. From germline, CDR1 is MNHNS and CDR2 SASEGT. As DNA, the CDR3 is TGTGCCAGCAGTGAAGCAGACGTGGGTTCACCCCTCCACTTT. Residues: CASSEADVGSPLHF.

The chain couples TRBV9 to TRBJ1-2; 7 bases match TRBD1. V was clipped by 4 bases and J by 5 bases; unmatched bases: 8. Germline V gene data show CDR1 as SGDLS and CDR2 as YYNGEE. This CDR3 has 14 amino acids. CDR3: CASSSTGFEYGYTF. CDR3 in DNA: TGTGCCAGCAGCTCGACAGGGTTTGAGTATGGCTACACCTTC. Using reference TRBV9 and TRBJ1-2 for the parts outside the CDR3, the full variable domain is DSGVTQTPKHLITATGQRVTLRCSPRSGDLSVYWYQQSLDQGLQFLIQYYNGEERAKGNILERFSAQQFPDLHSELNLSSLELGDSALYFCASSSTGFEYGYTFGSGTRLTVV.

The gene calls are TRBV2 and TRBJ2-1, with 10 nucleotides matching TRBD2. The CDR3 covers 15 residues. Germline V gene lookup returns CDR1 SNHLY and CDR2 FYNNEI. Unmatched junction bases numbered 2, after V lost 6 bases and J lost 0 bases. CDR3: CASRVAGGSYNEQFF. The CDR3 nucleotides read TGTGCCAGCAGGGTAGCGGGAGGCTCCTACAATGAGCAGTTCTTC.

This chain connects TRBV11-2 to TRBJ1-3; D may be TRBD1 (5 bases). The V end lost 3 bases, the J end lost 0 bases, and 12 bases lay between the germline ends. In germline, CDR1 is SGHAT, CDR2 FQNNGV. There are 16 residues in the CDR3. CDR3 DNA sequence: TGTGCCAGCAGCTTGTATACGGGGCCCTCTGGAAACACCATATATTTT. Its translation: CASSLYTGPSGNTIYF.

The chain is built from TRBV19 and TRBJ1-1; TRBD1 aligns across 8 bases. The V gene's germline CDR1 is LNHDA and CDR2 SQIVND (reference sequence). The J segment lost 1 base and the V segment lost 7 bases, leaving 5 bases of the junction unmatched. The CDR3 length is 14 residues. The CDR3 loop reads CASIAGQGNTEAFF. CDR3 coding DNA: TGTGCCAGTATCGCCGGACAGGGGAACACTGAAGCTTTCTTT.